Listed below are T cell receptor beta chains from one sample, sequenced in a study of early T cells in non-severe SARS-CoV-2 infection. One entry per CDR3 protein results from TCRdb running MiXCR on the 5' RACE reads. This table has over 60,000 distinct CDR3 sequences, roughly 9.1% appearing once. The input for sequencing was whole blood, taken at baseline. Every receptor here comes from an adult who was a healthcare worker with PCR-confirmed SARS-CoV-2 infection or an uninfected control (not recorded which). Both conserved end residues are part of each CDR3. The order of the fields is V gene, clone size, CDR3 length, D gene, J gene, CDR3 protein, CDR3 DNA. A D gene is named only where the DNA matches it firmly. Size is omitted from some rows. Given values are once, few, many or a class for expanded clones.

v_gene: TRBV2
abundance: medium-sized
len: 13
d_gene: -
j_gene: TRBJ2-2
CDR3aa: CASSEGRRGELFF
CDR3nt: TGTGCCAGCAGTGAAGGTCGCCGCGGGGAGCTGTTTTTT

v_gene: TRBV6-2/TRBV6-3
abundance: -
len: 13
d_gene: -
j_gene: TRBJ1-6
CDR3aa: CASRGGYNSPLHF
CDR3nt: TGTGCCAGCAGAGGTGGATATAATTCACCCCTCCACTTT

v_gene: TRBV30
abundance: few
len: 13
d_gene: -
j_gene: TRBJ1-5
CDR3aa: CAWSAGDPQPQHF
CDR3nt: TGTGCCTGGAGTGCAGGGGATCCTCAGCCCCAGCATTTT

v_gene: TRBV10-3
abundance: -
len: 14
d_gene: TRBD2
j_gene: TRBJ2-1
CDR3aa: CAISTSDSTNEQFF
CDR3nt: TGTGCCATCAGTACTAGCGACTCGACTAATGAGCAGTTCTTC

v_gene: TRBV10-3
abundance: -
len: 16
d_gene: -
j_gene: TRBJ2-3
CDR3aa: CAISEGRGAYTDTQYF
CDR3nt: TGTGCCATCAGTGAGGGACGGGGGGCCTACACAGATACGCAGTATTTT

v_gene: TRBV11-1
abundance: -
len: 14
d_gene: -
j_gene: TRBJ2-7
CDR3aa: CASRRGGFLSEQYF
CDR3nt: TGTGCCAGCAGAAGAGGGGGATTCCTGAGCGAGCAGTACTTC

v_gene: TRBV7-9
abundance: few
len: 15
d_gene: TRBD1
j_gene: TRBJ2-7
CDR3aa: CASSLTTGILYEQYF
CDR3nt: TGTGCCAGCAGCCTCACGACAGGGATCTTGTACGAGCAGTACTTC

v_gene: TRBV4-3
abundance: few
len: 13
d_gene: -
j_gene: TRBJ1-6
CDR3aa: CASSLTRPSALHF
CDR3nt: TGCGCCAGCAGCCTAACGAGGCCTTCGGCCCTCCACTTT

v_gene: TRBV24-1
abundance: -
len: 16
d_gene: -
j_gene: TRBJ2-1
CDR3aa: CATSDPSGTGHIGQFF
CDR3nt: TGTGCCACCAGTGATCCGAGCGGGACGGGACATATAGGGCAGTTCTTC

v_gene: TRBV2
abundance: few
len: 15
d_gene: -
j_gene: TRBJ1-1
CDR3aa: CASSEALLRGTEAFF
CDR3nt: TGTGCCAGCAGTGAAGCCCTTTTGAGGGGCACTGAAGCTTTCTTT

v_gene: TRBV9
abundance: many
len: 11
d_gene: -
j_gene: TRBJ2-1
CDR3aa: CASSKGISWDF
CDR3nt: TGTGCCAGCAGCAAAGGGATCAGTTGGGACTTC

v_gene: TRBV30
abundance: many
len: 21
d_gene: TRBD2
j_gene: TRBJ2-3
CDR3aa: CAWSPTHQGLAGGLGPDTQYF
CDR3nt: TGTGCCTGGAGTCCTACTCACCAGGGACTAGCGGGGGGGTTAGGCCCAGATACGCAGTATTTT

v_gene: TRBV11-2
abundance: -
len: 12
d_gene: -
j_gene: TRBJ2-7
CDR3aa: CASSLVGNEQYF
CDR3nt: TGTGCCAGCAGCTTAGTTGGGAACGAGCAGTACTTC

v_gene: TRBV6-1
abundance: many
len: 14
d_gene: -
j_gene: TRBJ2-7
CDR3aa: CASSGALTHYEQYF
CDR3nt: TGTGCCAGCAGTGGAGCCCTAACCCACTACGAGCAGTACTTC

v_gene: TRBV7-9
abundance: many
len: 12
d_gene: -
j_gene: TRBJ2-3
CDR3aa: CASSLDIDTQYF
CDR3nt: TGTGCCAGCAGCTTGGACATAGATACGCAGTATTTT

v_gene: TRBV3-1
abundance: -
len: 11
d_gene: -
j_gene: TRBJ2-7
CDR3aa: CASSQVGEQYF
CDR3nt: TGTGCCAGCAGCCAAGTGGGCGAGCAGTACTTC

v_gene: TRBV6-2/TRBV6-3
abundance: few
len: 16
d_gene: TRBD1
j_gene: TRBJ2-3
CDR3aa: CASSFGQGALADTQYF
CDR3nt: TGTGCCAGCAGCTTTGGACAGGGAGCTTTGGCAGATACGCAGTATTTT

v_gene: TRBV7-9
abundance: few
len: 12
d_gene: -
j_gene: TRBJ1-2
CDR3aa: CASTYRGGGYTF
CDR3nt: TGTGCCAGCACCTACCGGGGGGGTGGCTACACCTTC

v_gene: TRBV9
abundance: -
len: 15
d_gene: -
j_gene: TRBJ2-7
CDR3aa: CASSVASGDPYEQYF
CDR3nt: TGTGCCAGCAGCGTAGCGTCGGGGGACCCCTACGAGCAGTACTTC

v_gene: TRBV30
abundance: -
len: 13
d_gene: -
j_gene: TRBJ1-1
CDR3aa: CACTGRSNTEAFF
CDR3nt: TGTGCCTGTACGGGACGGTCCAACACTGAAGCTTTCTTT

v_gene: TRBV19
abundance: -
len: 13
d_gene: -
j_gene: TRBJ2-7
CDR3aa: CASSTQGTGEQYF
CDR3nt: TGTGCCAGTAGTACCCAGGGTACGGGAGAGCAGTACTTC

v_gene: TRBV19
abundance: -
len: 19
d_gene: TRBD1
j_gene: TRBJ1-4
CDR3aa: CASSRNSGTGVPTNEKLFF
CDR3nt: TGTGCCAGTAGTAGGAACTCCGGGACAGGGGTCCCGACTAATGAAAAACTGTTTTTT

v_gene: TRBV20-1
abundance: -
len: 15
d_gene: -
j_gene: TRBJ2-3
CDR3aa: CSATERGGRTDTQYF
CDR3nt: TGCAGTGCTACCGAAAGGGGGGGCCGCACAGATACGCAGTATTTT

v_gene: TRBV20-1
abundance: few
len: 16
d_gene: -
j_gene: TRBJ2-2
CDR3aa: CSASPPGAQNTGELFF
CDR3nt: TGCAGTGCTAGCCCCCCTGGGGCGCAGAACACCGGGGAGCTGTTTTTT

v_gene: TRBV3-1
abundance: many
len: 14
d_gene: -
j_gene: TRBJ1-2
CDR3aa: CASSQMGHTYGYTF
CDR3nt: TGTGCCAGCAGCCAAATGGGACACACCTATGGCTACACCTTC

v_gene: TRBV5-1
abundance: few
len: 13
d_gene: -
j_gene: TRBJ2-7
CDR3aa: CASSFGQENEQYF
CDR3nt: TGCGCCAGCAGCTTTGGGCAGGAGAACGAGCAGTACTTC

v_gene: TRBV19
abundance: -
len: 15
d_gene: -
j_gene: TRBJ1-4
CDR3aa: CASSIGQTTNEKLFF
CDR3nt: TGTGCCAGTAGTATCGGACAGACAACTAATGAAAAACTGTTTTTT

v_gene: TRBV5-6
abundance: many
len: 13
d_gene: -
j_gene: TRBJ2-1
CDR3aa: CASREFPSNEQFF
CDR3nt: TGTGCCAGCAGAGAGTTCCCCTCCAATGAGCAGTTCTTC

v_gene: TRBV5-4
abundance: few
len: 14
d_gene: TRBD1
j_gene: TRBJ2-3
CDR3aa: CASSSAQGDDTQYF
CDR3nt: TGTGCCAGCAGCTCCGCGCAGGGGGATGATACGCAGTATTTT

v_gene: TRBV7-6
abundance: many
len: 12
d_gene: -
j_gene: TRBJ1-4
CDR3aa: CASSLAQEKLFF
CDR3nt: TGTGCCAGCAGCTTAGCGCAGGAAAAACTGTTTTTT

v_gene: TRBV7-8
abundance: few
len: 11
d_gene: -
j_gene: TRBJ2-7
CDR3aa: CASSALSEQYF
CDR3nt: TGTGCCAGCAGCGCCCTATCCGAGCAGTACTTC

v_gene: TRBV4-2
abundance: few
len: 14
d_gene: TRBD1
j_gene: TRBJ2-7
CDR3aa: CASSETGATYEQYF
CDR3nt: TGTGCCAGCAGTGAAACAGGGGCAACCTACGAGCAGTACTTC

v_gene: TRBV6-7
abundance: -
len: 16
d_gene: -
j_gene: TRBJ2-4
CDR3aa: CASSYFWGLTKNIQYF
CDR3nt: TGTGCCAGCAGTTACTTCTGGGGGCTTACCAAAAACATTCAGTACTTC

v_gene: TRBV27
abundance: -
len: 14
d_gene: TRBD1
j_gene: TRBJ2-3
CDR3aa: CASSPGQGTDTQYF
CDR3nt: TGTGCCAGCAGTCCCGGACAGGGGACAGATACGCAGTATTTT

v_gene: TRBV12-3/TRBV12-4
abundance: -
len: 14
d_gene: -
j_gene: TRBJ1-2
CDR3aa: CASSGGGGYYGYTF
CDR3nt: TGTGCCAGCTCCGGCGGCGGCGGCTACTATGGCTACACCTTC

v_gene: TRBV13
abundance: few
len: 15
d_gene: -
j_gene: TRBJ2-7
CDR3aa: CASSWGSRDSYEQYF
CDR3nt: TGTGCCAGCAGCTGGGGTTCAAGGGACTCCTACGAGCAGTACTTC

v_gene: TRBV30
abundance: many
len: 12
d_gene: -
j_gene: TRBJ2-7
CDR3aa: CAWSVGKGQQYF
CDR3nt: TGTGCCTGGAGTGTCGGTAAGGGACAGCAGTACTTC

v_gene: TRBV7-9
abundance: many
len: 12
d_gene: -
j_gene: TRBJ2-3
CDR3aa: CASSLERDTQYF
CDR3nt: TGTGCCAGCAGCTTAGAAAGGGATACGCAGTATTTT

v_gene: TRBV6-1
abundance: -
len: 14
d_gene: -
j_gene: TRBJ2-7
CDR3aa: CASSGGIPRYEQYF
CDR3nt: TGTGCCAGCAGTGGCGGAATCCCCCGGTACGAGCAGTACTTC

v_gene: TRBV7-3
abundance: -
len: 13
d_gene: -
j_gene: TRBJ2-3
CDR3aa: CASSLLAPDTQYF
CDR3nt: TGTGCCAGCAGCTTATTAGCTCCAGATACGCAGTATTTT